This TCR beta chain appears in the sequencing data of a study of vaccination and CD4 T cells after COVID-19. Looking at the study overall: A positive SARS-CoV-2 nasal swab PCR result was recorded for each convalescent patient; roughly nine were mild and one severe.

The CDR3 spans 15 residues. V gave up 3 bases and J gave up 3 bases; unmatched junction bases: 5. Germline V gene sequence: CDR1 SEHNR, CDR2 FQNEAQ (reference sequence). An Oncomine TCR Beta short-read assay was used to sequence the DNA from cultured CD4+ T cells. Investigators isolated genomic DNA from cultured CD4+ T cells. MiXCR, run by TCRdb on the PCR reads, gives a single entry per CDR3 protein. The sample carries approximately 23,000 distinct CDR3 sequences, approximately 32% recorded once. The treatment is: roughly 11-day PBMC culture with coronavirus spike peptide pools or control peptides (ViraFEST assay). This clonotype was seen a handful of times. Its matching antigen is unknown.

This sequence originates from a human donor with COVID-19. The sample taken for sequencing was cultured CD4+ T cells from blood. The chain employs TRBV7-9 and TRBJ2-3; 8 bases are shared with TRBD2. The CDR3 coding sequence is TGTGCCAGCAGCTTCGGGGGGGGCTTGACAGATACGCAGTATTTT. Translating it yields CASSFGGGLTDTQYF.